The next 13 T cell receptor beta chains were all read from a single sample in a study of cytomegalovirus exposure and HLA in healthy donors. PCR employed 60 Vbeta and 13 Jbeta primers. Here immunoSEQ multiplex PCR was the method, and the copy in TCRdb shows in-frame clones only, minus some. The top ten clones hold about 7% of a sample with 59,000 or so clones, more than 70% of them seen once. Source material: PBMCs. These receptors were obtained from a man aged 25-45 years in good health and CMV-seropositive.

The J gene is TRBJ1-5, the V gene TRBV2; D may be TRBD1 (6 bases). With 5 bases removed from V and 5 bases from J, the gap between germline ends came to 16 bases. This CDR3 spans 15 amino acids. Germline CDR1 and CDR2: SNHLY and FYNNEI. CDR3 amino acids: CASSQEGGAHQPQHF. CDR3 nucleotide sequence: TGTGCCAGCAGTCAAGAGGGGGGGGCCCATCAGCCCCAGCATTTT.

V and J are TRBV27 and TRBJ1-2; 7 nucleotides match TRBD1. Germline-derived CDR1 and CDR2 are MNHEY and SMNVEV (reference sequence). The V segment lost 6 bases and the J segment 2 bases; nucleotides outside the gene matches: 9. There are 15 residues in the CDR3. CDR3 amino acids: CASRTPGTANYGYTF. The CDR3 DNA sequence: TGTGCCAGCAGGACACCCGGGACAGCAAACTATGGCTACACCTTC.

The chain couples TRBV7-2 to TRBJ1-2; D call uncertain. V was trimmed by 0 bases and J by 4 bases, leaving 12 bases between them. The V gene's germline CDR1 is SGHTA and CDR2 FQGNSA. The CDR3 is made up of 15 amino acids. The CDR3 protein is CASSLAQNLVYGYTF. CDR3 nucleotides: TGTGCCAGCAGCTTAGCGCAGAACCTTGTCTATGGCTACACCTTC.

The genes are TRBV27 and TRBJ1-6; 7 nucleotides agree with TRBD1. Germline trimming cut 5 bases from V and 7 bases from J; bases unmatched to any gene: 8. From germline, CDR1 is MNHEY and CDR2 SMNVEV (reference sequence). The CDR3 totals 15 residues. In nucleotides, the CDR3 is TGTGCCAGCAGTGTGGGACAGAACTTCAATTCACCCCTCCACTTT. Encoded protein: CASSVGQNFNSPLHF.

For the CDR3, the DNA is TGTGCCAGCAACAAGGGCGCGGGGAATTCACCCCTCCACTTT. Translation gives CASNKGAGNSPLHF. V gene TRBV27 combines with J gene TRBJ1-6; D remains ambiguous. CDR3 length equals 14 residues. The germline gives CDR1 MNHEY, CDR2 SMNVEV (reference sequence). Trimming cost V 7 bases and J 7 bases, with 14 bases left between them.

The chain is built from TRBV15 and TRBJ2-5, with D possibly matching TRBD2 (5 bases). The germline V gene encodes CDR1 LNHNV and CDR2 YYDKDF (reference sequence). The CDR3 is made up of 15 amino acids. V dropped 1 base and J dropped 2 bases, with 11 bases sitting between them. CDR3 DNA: TGTGCCACCAGCAGAGGAGGGCTGGGGCAAGAGACCCAGTACTTC. Its protein is CATSRGGLGQETQYF.

This clone was seen a few times. This chain links TRBV7-3 with TRBJ1-1, with unresolved D. Germline-derived CDR1 and CDR2 are SGHTA and FQGTGA. The CDR3 is 13 amino acids. V was clipped by 4 bases and J by 1 base, with 7 bases between them. DNA for the CDR3: TGTGCCAGCAGCTCATCCGGGAACACTGAAGCTTTCTTT. Its translation is CASSSSGNTEAFF. Combining the CDR3 with reference TRBV7-3 and TRBJ1-1 gives the whole variable domain GAGVSQTPSNKVTEKGKYVELRCDPISGHTALYWYRQSLGQGPEFLIYFQGTGAADDSGLPNDRFFAVRPEGSVSTLKIQRTERGDSAVYLCASSSSGNTEAFFGQGTRLTVV.

The chain is built from TRBV9 and TRBJ2-2; D gene uncertain. Germline CDR1 is SGDLS and CDR2 is YYNGEE. Trimming cost V 0 bases and J 7 bases, with 10 bases left between them. This CDR3 has 14 amino acids. This CDR3 is CASSVAGDGGELFF. CDR3 in DNA: TGTGCCAGCAGCGTAGCAGGTGACGGCGGGGAGCTGTTTTTT.

This clone was counted between two and nine times. The CDR3 spells CASSLDGTGVYEQYF. The CDR3 DNA reads as TGCGCCAGCAGCTTGGATGGGACAGGGGTCTACGAGCAGTACTTC. This chain links TRBV5-1 with TRBJ2-7; 10 positions agree with TRBD1. With V trimmed by 0 bases and J by 3 bases, 3 bases remained unmatched. CDR3 length: 15 amino acids. CDR1 and CDR2 from the germline V gene are SGHRS and YFSETQ.

This clone appeared a few times. V usage is TRBV10-3 and J usage is TRBJ1-1; no firm D call. CDR1 is ENHRY, CDR2 SYGVKD, per germline. The CDR3 spans 14 residues. The V end lost 6 bases, the J end lost 5 bases, and 16 bases lay between the germline ends. In nucleotides, the CDR3 is TGTGCCATCAGCCGCCCGGGTGGGTCGACTGAAGCTTTCTTT. It specifies CAISRPGGSTEAFF.

The rearrangement uses TRBV10-3 and TRBJ1-1; TRBD1 matches at 7 bases. J lost 4 bases, V lost 6 bases, and 14 bases had no gene match. The CDR3 contains 16 residues. Germline CDR1 is ENHRY and CDR2 is SYGVKD. The CDR3 nucleotides read TGTGCCATCAGAGGGGTAACAGGGGAAAACCCCACTGAAGCTTTCTTT. Translation: CAIRGVTGENPTEAFF.

This clone has more than one count but fewer than ten. This chain joins TRBV6-5 and TRBJ1-5, with 9 bases that match TRBD1. The CDR3 has 14 amino acids. Germline CDR1 reads MNHEY; CDR2 reads SVGAGI. V lost 4 bases and J lost 6; bases outside the gene matches: 4. CDR3 amino acids: CASSSGTGRQPQHF. The DNA for the CDR3 is TGTGCCAGCAGTTCCGGGACAGGGCGTCAGCCCCAGCATTTT.

This chain links TRBV19 with TRBJ2-5, with TRBD2 matching 11 bases. Per the germline V gene, CDR1 is LNHDA and CDR2 is SQIVND (reference sequence). Unmatched junction bases numbered 6, after V lost 5 bases and J lost 1 base. The CDR3 runs to 16 residues. CDR3 sequence reads: CASSFRLAGSQETQYF. The DNA of the CDR3 is TGTGCCAGTAGTTTTCGACTAGCGGGGAGCCAAGAGACCCAGTACTTC.